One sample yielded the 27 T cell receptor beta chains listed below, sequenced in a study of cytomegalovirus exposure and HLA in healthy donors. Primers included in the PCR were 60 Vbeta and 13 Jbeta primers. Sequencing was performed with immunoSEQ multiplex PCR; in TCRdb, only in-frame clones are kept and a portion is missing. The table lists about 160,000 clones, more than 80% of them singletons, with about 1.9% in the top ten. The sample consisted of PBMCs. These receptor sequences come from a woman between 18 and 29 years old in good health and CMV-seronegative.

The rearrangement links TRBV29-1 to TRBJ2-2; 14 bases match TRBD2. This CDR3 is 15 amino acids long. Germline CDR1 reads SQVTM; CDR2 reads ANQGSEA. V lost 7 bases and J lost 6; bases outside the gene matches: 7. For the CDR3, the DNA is TGCAGCGCCGGGGGGGGACTAGCGGGAGCCGGGGAGCTGTTTTTT. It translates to CSAGGGLAGAGELFF.

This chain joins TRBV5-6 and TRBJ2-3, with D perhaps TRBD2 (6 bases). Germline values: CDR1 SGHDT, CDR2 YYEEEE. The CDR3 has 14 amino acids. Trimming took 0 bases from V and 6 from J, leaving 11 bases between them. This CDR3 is CASSLGRGRDTQYF. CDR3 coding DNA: TGTGCCAGCAGCTTGGGACGGGGGAGGGATACGCAGTATTTT.

In nucleotides, the CDR3 is TGTGCCAGCAGCCCCTTCTATACCTACGAGCAGTACTTC. Translation gives CASSPFYTYEQYF. The rearrangement uses TRBV14 and TRBJ2-7; D is unclear. The CDR3 extends over 13 amino acids. The V gene lost 4 bases and the J gene lost 2 bases, with 9 bases spanning the gap. Germline V gene data show CDR1 as SGHDN and CDR2 as FVKESK.

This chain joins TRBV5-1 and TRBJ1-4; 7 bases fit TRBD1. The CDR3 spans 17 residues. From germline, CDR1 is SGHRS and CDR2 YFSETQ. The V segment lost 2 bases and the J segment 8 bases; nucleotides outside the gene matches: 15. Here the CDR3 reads CASSFYYAGTAQEKLFF. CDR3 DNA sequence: TGCGCCAGCAGCTTTTACTATGCCGGGACAGCCCAAGAAAAACTGTTTTTT.

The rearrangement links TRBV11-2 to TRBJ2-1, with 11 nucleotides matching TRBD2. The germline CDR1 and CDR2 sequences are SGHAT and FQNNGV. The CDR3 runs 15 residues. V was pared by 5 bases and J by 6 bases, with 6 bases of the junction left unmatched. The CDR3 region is CASSLTSGSANEQFF. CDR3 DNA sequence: TGTGCCAGCAGCCTAACTAGCGGGAGTGCCAATGAGCAGTTCTTC.

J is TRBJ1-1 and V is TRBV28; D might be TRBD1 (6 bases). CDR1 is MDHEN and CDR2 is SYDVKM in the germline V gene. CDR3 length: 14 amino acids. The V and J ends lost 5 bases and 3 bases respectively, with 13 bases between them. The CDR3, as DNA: TGTGCCAGCAGTCTGCAGTGGGGGCACACTGAAGCTTTCTTT. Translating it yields CASSLQWGHTEAFF.

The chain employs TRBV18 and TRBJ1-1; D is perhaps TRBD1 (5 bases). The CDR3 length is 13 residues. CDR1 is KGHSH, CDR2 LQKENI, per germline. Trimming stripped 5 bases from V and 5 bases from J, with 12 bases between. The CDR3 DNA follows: TGTGCCAGCTCAGCGGGGGAGTCGACTGAAGCTTTCTTT. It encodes CASSAGESTEAFF.

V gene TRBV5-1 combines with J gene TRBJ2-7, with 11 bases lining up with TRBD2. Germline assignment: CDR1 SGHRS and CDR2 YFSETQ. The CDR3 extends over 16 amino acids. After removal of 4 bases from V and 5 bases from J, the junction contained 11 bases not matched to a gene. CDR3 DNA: TGCGCCAGCAGCCCAAGGACTAGCGGGCTTGGCAACGAGCAGTACTTC. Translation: CASSPRTSGLGNEQYF. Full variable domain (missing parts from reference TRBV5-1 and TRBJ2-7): KAGVTQTPRYLIKTRGQQVTLSCSPISGHRSVSWYQQTPGQGLQFLFEYFSETQRNKGNFPGRFSGRQFSNSRSEMNVSTLELGDSALYLCASSPRTSGLGNEQYFGPGTRLTVT.

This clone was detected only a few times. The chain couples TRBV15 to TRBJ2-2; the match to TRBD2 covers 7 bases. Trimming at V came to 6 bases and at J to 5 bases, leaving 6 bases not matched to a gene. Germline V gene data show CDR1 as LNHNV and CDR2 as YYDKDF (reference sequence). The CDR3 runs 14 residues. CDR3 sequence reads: CATRLAAKTGELFF. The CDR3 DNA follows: TGTGCCACCAGGCTAGCGGCAAAGACCGGGGAGCTGTTTTTT.

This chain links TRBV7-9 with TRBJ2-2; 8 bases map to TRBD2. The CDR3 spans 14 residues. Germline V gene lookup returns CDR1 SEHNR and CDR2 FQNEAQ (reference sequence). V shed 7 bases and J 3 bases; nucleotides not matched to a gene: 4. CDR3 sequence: CASTGGPDTGELFF. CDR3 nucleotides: TGTGCCAGCACGGGGGGGCCAGACACCGGGGAGCTGTTTTTT.

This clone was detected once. As DNA, the CDR3 is TGCAGTGCTAGGTTCGTTTATGGCTACACCTTC. The encoded protein is CSARFVYGYTF. This rearrangement joins TRBV20-1 to TRBJ1-2; D uncertain. Per germline, CDR1 DFQATT and CDR2 SNEGSKA (reference sequence). Deletions cut 3 bases from V and 5 bases from J, with 7 bases between. CDR3 length equals 11 residues.

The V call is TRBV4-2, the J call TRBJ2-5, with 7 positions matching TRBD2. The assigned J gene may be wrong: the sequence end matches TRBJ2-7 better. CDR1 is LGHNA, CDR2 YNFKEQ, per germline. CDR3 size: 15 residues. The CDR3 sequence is CASSQEELASYEQYF. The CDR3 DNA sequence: TGTGCCAGCAGCCAAGAAGAACTAGCGTCGTACGAGCAGTACTTC.

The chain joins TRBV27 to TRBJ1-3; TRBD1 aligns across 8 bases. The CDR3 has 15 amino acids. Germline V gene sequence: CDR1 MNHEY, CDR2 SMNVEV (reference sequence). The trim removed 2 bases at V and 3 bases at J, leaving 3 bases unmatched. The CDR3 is CASSLQGAYGNTIYF. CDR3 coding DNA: TGTGCCAGCAGTTTACAGGGGGCGTATGGAAACACCATATATTTT.

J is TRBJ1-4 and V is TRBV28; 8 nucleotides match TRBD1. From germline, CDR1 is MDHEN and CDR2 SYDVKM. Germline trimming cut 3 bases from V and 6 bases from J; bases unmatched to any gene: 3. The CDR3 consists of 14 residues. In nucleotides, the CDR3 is TGTGCCAGCAGTTTCGACAGGGGTTATGAAAAACTGTTTTTT. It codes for CASSFDRGYEKLFF. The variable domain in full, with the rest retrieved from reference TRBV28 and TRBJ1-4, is DVKVTQSSRYLVKRTGEKVFLECVQDMDHENMFWYRQDPGLGLRLIYFSYDVKMKEKGDIPEGYSVSREKKERFSLILESASTNQTSMYLCASSFDRGYEKLFFGSGTQLSVL.

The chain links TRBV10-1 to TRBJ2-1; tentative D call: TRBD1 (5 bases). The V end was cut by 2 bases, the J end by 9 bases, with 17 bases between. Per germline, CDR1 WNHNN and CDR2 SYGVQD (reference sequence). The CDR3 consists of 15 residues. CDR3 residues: CASSEGQGLFSEQFF. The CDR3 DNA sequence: TGCGCCAGCAGTGAGGGGCAGGGCCTCTTCAGTGAGCAGTTCTTC.

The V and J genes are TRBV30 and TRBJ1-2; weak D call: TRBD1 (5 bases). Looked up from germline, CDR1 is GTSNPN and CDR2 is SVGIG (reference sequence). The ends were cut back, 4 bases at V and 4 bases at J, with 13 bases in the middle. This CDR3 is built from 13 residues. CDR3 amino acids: CAWKGGTVYGYTF. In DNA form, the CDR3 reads TGTGCCTGGAAAGGCGGGACGGTCTATGGCTACACCTTC.

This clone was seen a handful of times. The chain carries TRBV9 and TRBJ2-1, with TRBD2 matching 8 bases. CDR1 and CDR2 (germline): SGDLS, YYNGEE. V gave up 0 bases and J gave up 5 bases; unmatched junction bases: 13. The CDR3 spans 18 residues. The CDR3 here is CASSVVFGEPGLDNEQFF. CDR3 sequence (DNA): TGTGCCAGCAGCGTAGTCTTCGGAGAACCGGGACTAGACAATGAGCAGTTCTTC.

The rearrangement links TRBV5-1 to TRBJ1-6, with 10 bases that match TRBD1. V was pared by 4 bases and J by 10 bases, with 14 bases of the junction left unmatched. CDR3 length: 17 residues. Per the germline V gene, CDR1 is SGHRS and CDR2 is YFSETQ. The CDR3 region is CASSRTGTGESGSPLHF. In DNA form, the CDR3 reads TGCGCCAGCAGCCGTACAGGGACAGGGGAGAGCGGGTCACCCCTCCACTTT.

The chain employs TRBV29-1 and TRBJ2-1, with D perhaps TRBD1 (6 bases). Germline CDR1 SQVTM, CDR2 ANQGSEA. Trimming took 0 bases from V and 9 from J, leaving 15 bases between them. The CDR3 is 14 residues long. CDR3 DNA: TGCAGCGTTGAAGATTGGGGGCCCACCGGTGAGCAGTTCTTC. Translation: CSVEDWGPTGEQFF.

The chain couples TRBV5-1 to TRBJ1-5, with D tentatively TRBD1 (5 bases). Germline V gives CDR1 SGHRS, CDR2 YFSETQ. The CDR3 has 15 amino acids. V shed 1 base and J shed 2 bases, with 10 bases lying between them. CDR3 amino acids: CASSLTGEGNQPQHF. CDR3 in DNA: TGCGCCAGCAGCTTGACAGGTGAGGGCAATCAGCCCCAGCATTTT.

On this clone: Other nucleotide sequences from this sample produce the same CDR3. The CDR3 spells CASSSIPLRTGQETQYF. DNA of the CDR3: TGCGCCAGCAGCTCTATCCCACTTAGGACGGGACAGGAGACCCAGTACTTC. The V gene is TRBV5-1, the J gene TRBJ2-5; 7 bases match TRBD1. The length of the CDR3 is 17 residues. Trimming took 3 bases from V and 5 from J; bases not matched to a gene: 16. The germline V gene encodes CDR1 SGHRS and CDR2 YFSETQ.

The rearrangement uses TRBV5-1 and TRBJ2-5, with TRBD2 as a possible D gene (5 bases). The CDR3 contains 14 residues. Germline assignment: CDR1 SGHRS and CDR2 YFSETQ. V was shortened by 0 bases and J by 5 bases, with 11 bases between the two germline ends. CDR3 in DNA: TGCGCCAGCAGCTTGGCCCCTGGCGGGGAGACCCAGTACTTC. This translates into CASSLAPGGETQYF.

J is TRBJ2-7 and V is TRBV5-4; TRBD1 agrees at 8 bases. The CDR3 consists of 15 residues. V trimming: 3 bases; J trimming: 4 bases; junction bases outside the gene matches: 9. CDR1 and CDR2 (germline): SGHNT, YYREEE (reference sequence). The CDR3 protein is CASSSARTGIYEQYF. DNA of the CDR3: TGTGCCAGCAGCTCCGCGCGGACAGGGATTTACGAGCAGTACTTC. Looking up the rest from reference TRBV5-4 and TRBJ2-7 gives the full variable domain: ETGVTQSPTHLIKTRGQQVTLRCSSQSGHNTVSWYQQALGQGPQFIFQYYREEENGRGNFPPRFSGLQFPNYSSELNVNALELDDSALYLCASSSARTGIYEQYFGPGTRLTVT.

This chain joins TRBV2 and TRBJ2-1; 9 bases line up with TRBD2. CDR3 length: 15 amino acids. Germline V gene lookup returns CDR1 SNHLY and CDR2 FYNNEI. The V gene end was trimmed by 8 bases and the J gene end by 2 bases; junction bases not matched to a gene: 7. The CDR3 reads CASSGTSSTYNEQFF. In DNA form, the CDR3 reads TGTGCCAGCTCTGGGACTAGCTCCACCTACAATGAGCAGTTCTTC.

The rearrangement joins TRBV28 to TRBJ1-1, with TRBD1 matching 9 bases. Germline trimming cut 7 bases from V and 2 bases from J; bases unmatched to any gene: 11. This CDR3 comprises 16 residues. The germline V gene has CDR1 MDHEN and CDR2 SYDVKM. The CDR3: CASTGQGPSQNTEAFF. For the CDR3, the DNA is TGTGCCAGCACCGGACAGGGGCCGTCCCAAAACACTGAAGCTTTCTTT.

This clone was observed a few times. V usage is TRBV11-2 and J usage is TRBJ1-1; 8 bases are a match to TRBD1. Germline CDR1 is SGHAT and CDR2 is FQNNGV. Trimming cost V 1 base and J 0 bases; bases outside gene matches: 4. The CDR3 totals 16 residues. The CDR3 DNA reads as TGTGCCAGCAGCTTAGGCCGGGACAGGATGAACACTGAAGCTTTCTTT. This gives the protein CASSLGRDRMNTEAFF. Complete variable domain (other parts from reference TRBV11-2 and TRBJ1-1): EAGVAQSPRYKIIEKRQSVAFWCNPISGHATLYWYQQILGQGPKLLIQFQNNGVVDDSQLPKDRFSAERLKGVDSTLKIQPAKLEDSAVYLCASSLGRDRMNTEAFFGQGTRLTVV.

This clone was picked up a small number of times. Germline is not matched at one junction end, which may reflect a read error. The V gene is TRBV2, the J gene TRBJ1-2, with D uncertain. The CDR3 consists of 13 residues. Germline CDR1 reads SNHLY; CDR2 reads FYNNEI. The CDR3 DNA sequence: TGTGCCAGCAGTGAAGGCCCTTCGGGGTTACGGCACTTC. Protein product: CASSEGPSGLRHF.